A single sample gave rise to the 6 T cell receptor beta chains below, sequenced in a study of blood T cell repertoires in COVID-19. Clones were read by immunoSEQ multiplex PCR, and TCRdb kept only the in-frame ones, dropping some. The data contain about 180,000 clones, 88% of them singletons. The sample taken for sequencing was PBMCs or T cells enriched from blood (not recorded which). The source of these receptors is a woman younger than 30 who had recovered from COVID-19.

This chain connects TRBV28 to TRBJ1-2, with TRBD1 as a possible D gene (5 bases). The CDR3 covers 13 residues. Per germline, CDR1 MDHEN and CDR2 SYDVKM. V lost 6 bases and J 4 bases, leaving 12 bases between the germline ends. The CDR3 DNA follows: TGTGCCAGCAGCCAAGGGGCAGGCTATGGCTACACCTTC. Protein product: CASSQGAGYGYTF.

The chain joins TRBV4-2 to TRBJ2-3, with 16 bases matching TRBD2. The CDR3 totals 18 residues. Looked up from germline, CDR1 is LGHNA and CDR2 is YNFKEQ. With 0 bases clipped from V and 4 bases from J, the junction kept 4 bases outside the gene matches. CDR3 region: CASSQEGLAGGPPDTQYF. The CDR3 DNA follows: TGTGCCAGCAGCCAAGAGGGACTAGCGGGGGGGCCCCCAGATACGCAGTATTTT.

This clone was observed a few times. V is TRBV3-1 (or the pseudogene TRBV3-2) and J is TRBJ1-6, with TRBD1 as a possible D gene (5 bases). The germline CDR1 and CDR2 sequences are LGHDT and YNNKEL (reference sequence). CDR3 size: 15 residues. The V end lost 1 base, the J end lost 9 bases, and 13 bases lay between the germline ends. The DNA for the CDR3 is TGTGCCAGCAGCCAAGCAACAGGCATTCGTTCACCCCTCCACTTT. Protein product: CASSQATGIRSPLHF.

CDR3 region: CASSLASGDEQYF. CDR3 nucleotides: TGTGCCAGCAGCTTAGCTTCCGGGGACGAGCAGTACTTC. This chain joins TRBV11-2 and TRBJ2-7; perhaps TRBD2 as D (5 bases). Germline loops: CDR1 SGHAT, CDR2 FQNNGV. The CDR3 extends over 13 amino acids. Trimming pared 1 base from V and 5 bases from J, leaving 9 bases between. Combining the CDR3 with reference TRBV11-2 and TRBJ2-7 gives the whole variable domain EAGVAQSPRYKIIEKRQSVAFWCNPISGHATLYWYQQILGQGPKLLIQFQNNGVVDDSQLPKDRFSAERLKGVDSTLKIQPAKLEDSAVYLCASSLASGDEQYFGPGTRLTVT.

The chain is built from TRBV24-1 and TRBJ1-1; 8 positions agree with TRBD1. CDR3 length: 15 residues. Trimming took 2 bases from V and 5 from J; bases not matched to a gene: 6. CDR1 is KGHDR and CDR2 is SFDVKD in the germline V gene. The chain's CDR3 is CATSDSLRQGTEAFF. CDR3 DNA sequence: TGTGCCACCAGTGATTCCCTCCGACAGGGGACTGAAGCTTTCTTT.

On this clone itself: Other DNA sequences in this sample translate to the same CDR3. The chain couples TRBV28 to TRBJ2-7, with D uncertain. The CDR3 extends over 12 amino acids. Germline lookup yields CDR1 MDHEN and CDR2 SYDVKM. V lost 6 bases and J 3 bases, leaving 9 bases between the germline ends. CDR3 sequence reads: CASSLQYYEQYF. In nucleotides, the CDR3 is TGTGCCAGCAGCTTACAGTACTACGAGCAGTACTTC.